This TCR beta chain was recovered during a study of T cells in localized non-small cell lung cancer (dated by TCRdb to 2019 to 2021). For the study in its entirety: Comparing tumors with uninvolved tumor-adjacent lungs, the study looked at the T cell repertoires of approximately 250 patients with early-stage NSCLC. Of the NSCLC patients, 120 to 150 were male and 107 were female, and the mean age was roughly 61 years. The cohort comprised 200 to 300 treatment-naïve NSCLC patients with resected, localized lung tumors. Study-level results and caveats: Because multi-region tumor sequencing was not performed, intratumor heterogeneity could not be ruled out. A median of roughly 60 of the top 100 tumor clones turned up in the paired uninvolved adjacent lung, and roughly 30 of those clones also ranked among the top 100 of that same adjacent lung. Uninvolved tumor-adjacent lung showed the highest T cell clonality, higher than tumor, which suggests more focused antigenic responses in the uninvolved tumor-adjacent lung. Higher T cell density in blood was associated with longer overall survival, whereas higher clonality in adjacent lung was associated with shorter survival. Because of the exploratory design, TCR variables were selected using unadjusted p-values without false-discovery rate correction.

TCR beta CDR3 regions were sequenced from DNA using the immunoSEQ Assay. In the source study's methods: T cell density was computed as TCR beta template counts normalized to usable DNA estimated by amplifying housekeeping genes. The preseqR package was used to estimate richness by extrapolating to 400,000 templates for PBMC samples and to 120,000 templates for tissue samples. Clonality was defined as one minus Pielou's evenness. Differential abundance testing on productive amino-acid clonotypes, with a minimum total count of 5 and an alpha of 0.1, was used to identify tissue-enriched TCRs. The Jaccard Index and the Morisita Overlap Index were used to measure how much the repertoires overlapped between compartments. GLIPH grouped TCR beta CDR3s together with public tetramer-defined viral CDR3s, and a viral motif had to include at least three viral sequences and show V-gene enrichment. The table comes from immuneACCESS by way of TCRdb, which keeps in-frame sequences with V and J called. Part of the clones is missing from these tables; in studies checked, under half for an unresolved V gene and the rest for unknown reasons. The DNA was the basis for D and trimming; V, J and clone size are from that table. The sample table lists tens of thousands of clones, roughly 81% of them with a count of one. The ten biggest clones cover 13% of the sample.

At diagnosis, peripheral blood, uninvolved tumor-adjacent lung and tumor were collected and stored as a combination of fresh-frozen and FFPE material. Blood samples were analyzed as peripheral blood mononuclear cells for TCR repertoire profiling. Taken from the germline V gene (reference sequence), the CDR1 and CDR2 loops are GTSNPN and SVGIG. Its CDR3 holds 13 amino acids, cysteine through phenylalanine. Of all the DNA, just the CDR3 is kept, 39 bases in frame from base 1. The junction shows trimming of 4 bases on V and 4 bases on J, and the gene matches do not reach 3 bases of it. A remark on this clone: What antigen it recognizes has not been identified. No clone much larger than this one lies a single base away; base qualities are absent.

This chain joins TRBV30 to TRBJ2-5; a stretch of 10 junction bases matches TRBD2. This TCR derives from a female donor aged 60 or older with stage I lung adenocarcinoma. The sequencing here drew on peripheral blood, taken before any cancer treatment. The CDR3 region: CAWILAGAETQYF. The sequenced DNA is TGTGCCTGGATCCTAGCGGGAGCAGAGACCCAGTACTTC.